This T cell receptor beta chain comes out of a study of T cells in Graves' hyperthyroidism and ophthalmopathy. As for this clonotype: A much bigger clone sits one base away, suggesting this may be a read error.

V was clipped by 4 bases and J by 5 bases, with 17 bases between them. CDR1 and CDR2 from the germline V gene are LNHDA and SQIVND (reference sequence). The CDR3 covers 16 residues. The investigators amplified TCR beta CDR3 regions from RNA transcripts. The HTBI primer set drove a first-round RT-PCR of the TCR CDR3. TCRdb recomputed calls from the multiplex PCR reads with MiXCR, one row per CDR3 protein. The sample carries some 600,000 distinct CDR3 sequences, roughly 14% recorded once. The origin of this receptor is a woman aged 30 to 39 with Graves' hyperthyroidism that later progressed to Graves' ophthalmopathy. The chain is built from TRBV19 and TRBJ2-2; a possible D gene is TRBD2 (5 bases). The source material was blood. CDR3 sequence: CASSTHSKGRTGELFF. CDR3 nucleotide sequence: TGTGCCAGTAGTACCCATTCGAAAGGGAGAACCGGGGAGCTGTTTTTT.